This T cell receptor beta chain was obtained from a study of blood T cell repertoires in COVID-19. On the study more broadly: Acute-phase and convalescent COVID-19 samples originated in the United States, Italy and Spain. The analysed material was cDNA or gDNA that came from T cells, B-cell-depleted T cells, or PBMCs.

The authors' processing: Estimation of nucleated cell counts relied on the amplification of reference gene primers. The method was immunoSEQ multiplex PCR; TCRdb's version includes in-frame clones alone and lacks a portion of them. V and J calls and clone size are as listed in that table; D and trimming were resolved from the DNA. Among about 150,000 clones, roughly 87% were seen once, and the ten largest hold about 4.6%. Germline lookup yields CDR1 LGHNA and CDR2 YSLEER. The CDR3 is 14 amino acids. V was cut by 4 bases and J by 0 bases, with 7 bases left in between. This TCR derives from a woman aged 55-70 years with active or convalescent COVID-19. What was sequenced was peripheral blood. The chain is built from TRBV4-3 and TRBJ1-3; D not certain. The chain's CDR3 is CASSLAGSGNTIYF. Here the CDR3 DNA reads TGCGCCAGCAGCCTGGCGGGCTCTGGAAACACCATATATTTT.